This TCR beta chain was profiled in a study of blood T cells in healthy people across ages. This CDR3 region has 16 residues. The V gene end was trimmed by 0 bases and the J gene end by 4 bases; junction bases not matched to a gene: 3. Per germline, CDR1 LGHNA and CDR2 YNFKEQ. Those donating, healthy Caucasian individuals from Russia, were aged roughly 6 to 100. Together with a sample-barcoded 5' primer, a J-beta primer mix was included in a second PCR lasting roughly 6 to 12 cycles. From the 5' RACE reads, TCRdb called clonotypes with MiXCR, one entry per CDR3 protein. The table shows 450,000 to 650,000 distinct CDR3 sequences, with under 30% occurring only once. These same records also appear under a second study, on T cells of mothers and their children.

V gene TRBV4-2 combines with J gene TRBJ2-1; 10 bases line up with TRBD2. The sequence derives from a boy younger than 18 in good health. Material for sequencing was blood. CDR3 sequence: CASSQDSGGIYNEQFF. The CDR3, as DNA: TGTGCCAGCAGCCAAGATAGCGGGGGGATATACAATGAGCAGTTCTTC.